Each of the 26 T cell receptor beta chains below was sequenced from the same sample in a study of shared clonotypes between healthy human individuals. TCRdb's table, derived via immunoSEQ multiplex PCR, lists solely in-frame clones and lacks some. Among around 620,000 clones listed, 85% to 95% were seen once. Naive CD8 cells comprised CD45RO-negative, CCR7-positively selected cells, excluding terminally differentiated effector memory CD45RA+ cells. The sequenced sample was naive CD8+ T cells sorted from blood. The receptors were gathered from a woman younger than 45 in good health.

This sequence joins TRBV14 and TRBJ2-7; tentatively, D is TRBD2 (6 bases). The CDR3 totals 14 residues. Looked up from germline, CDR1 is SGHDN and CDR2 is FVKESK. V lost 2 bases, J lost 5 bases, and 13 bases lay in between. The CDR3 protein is CASSQITSIDEQYF. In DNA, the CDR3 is TGTGCCAGCAGCCAAATAACTAGCATCGACGAGCAGTACTTC.

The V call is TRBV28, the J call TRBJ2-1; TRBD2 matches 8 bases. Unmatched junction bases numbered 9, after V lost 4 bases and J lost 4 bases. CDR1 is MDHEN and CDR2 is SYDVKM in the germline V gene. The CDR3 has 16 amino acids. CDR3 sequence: CASSSLAEPQYNEQFF. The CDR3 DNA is TGTGCCAGCAGTTCACTAGCGGAGCCCCAATACAATGAGCAGTTCTTC.

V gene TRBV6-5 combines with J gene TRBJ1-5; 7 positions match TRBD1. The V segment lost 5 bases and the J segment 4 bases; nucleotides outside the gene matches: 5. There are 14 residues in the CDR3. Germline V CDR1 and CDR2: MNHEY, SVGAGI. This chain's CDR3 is CASSIRQGNQPQHF. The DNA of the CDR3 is TGTGCCAGCAGTATACGACAGGGAAATCAGCCCCAGCATTTT.

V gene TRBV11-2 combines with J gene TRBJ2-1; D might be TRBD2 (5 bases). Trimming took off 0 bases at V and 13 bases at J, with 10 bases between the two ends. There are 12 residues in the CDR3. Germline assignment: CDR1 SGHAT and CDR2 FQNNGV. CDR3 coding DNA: TGTGCCAGCAGCTTAGATGCGGAGGTTCAGTTCTTC. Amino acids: CASSLDAEVQFF.

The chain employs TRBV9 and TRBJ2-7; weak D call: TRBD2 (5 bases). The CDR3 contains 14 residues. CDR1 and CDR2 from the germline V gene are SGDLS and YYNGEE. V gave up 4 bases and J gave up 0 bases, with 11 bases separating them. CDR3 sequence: CASSKTRGSYEQYF. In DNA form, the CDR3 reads TGTGCCAGCAGCAAAACTCGGGGCTCCTACGAGCAGTACTTC.

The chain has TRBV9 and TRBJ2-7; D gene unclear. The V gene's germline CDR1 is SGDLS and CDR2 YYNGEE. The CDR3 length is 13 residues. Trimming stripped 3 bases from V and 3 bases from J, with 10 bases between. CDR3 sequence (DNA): TGTGCCAGCAGCGAGGGTGCCGGCTACGAGCAGTACTTC. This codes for CASSEGAGYEQYF. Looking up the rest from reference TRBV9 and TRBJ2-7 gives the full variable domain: DSGVTQTPKHLITATGQRVTLRCSPRSGDLSVYWYQQSLDQGLQFLIQYYNGEERAKGNILERFSAQQFPDLHSELNLSSLELGDSALYFCASSEGAGYEQYFGPGTRLTVT.

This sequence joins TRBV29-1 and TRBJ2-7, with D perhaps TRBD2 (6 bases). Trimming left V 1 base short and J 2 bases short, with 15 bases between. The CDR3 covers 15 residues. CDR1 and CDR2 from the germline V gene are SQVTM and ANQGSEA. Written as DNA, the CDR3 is TGCAGCGTTGAAGGCCCCGGGACTGTTGCCTACGAGCAGTACTTC. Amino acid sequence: CSVEGPGTVAYEQYF.

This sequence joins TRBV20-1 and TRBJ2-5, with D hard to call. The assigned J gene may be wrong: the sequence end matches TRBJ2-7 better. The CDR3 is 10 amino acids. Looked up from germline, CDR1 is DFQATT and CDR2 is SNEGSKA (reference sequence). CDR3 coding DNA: TGCAGTGCTAGAAAAAACGAGCAGTACTTC. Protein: CSARKNEQYF.

CDR3 protein: CASTVASESYEQYF. The CDR3 DNA reads as TGTGCCAGCACGGTGGCTAGCGAGTCCTACGAGCAGTACTTC. The chain combines TRBV6-1 with TRBJ2-7; D is possibly TRBD2 (6 bases). The V gene's germline CDR1 is MNHNS and CDR2 SASEGT. The V and J ends lost 7 bases and 1 base respectively, with 14 bases between them. The CDR3 spans 14 residues.

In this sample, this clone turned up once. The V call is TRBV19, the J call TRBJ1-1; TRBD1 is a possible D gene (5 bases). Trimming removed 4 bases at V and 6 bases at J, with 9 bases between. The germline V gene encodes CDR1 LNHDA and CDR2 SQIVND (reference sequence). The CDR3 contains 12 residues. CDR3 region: CASSKGVPEAFF. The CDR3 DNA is TGTGCCAGTAGTAAAGGGGTTCCTGAAGCTTTCTTT. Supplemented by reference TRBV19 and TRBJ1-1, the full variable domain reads DGGITQSPKYLFRKEGQNVTLSCEQNLNHDAMYWYRQDPGQGLRLIYYSQIVNDFQKGDIAEGYSVSREKKESFPLTVTSAQKNPTAFYLCASSKGVPEAFFGQGTRLTVV.

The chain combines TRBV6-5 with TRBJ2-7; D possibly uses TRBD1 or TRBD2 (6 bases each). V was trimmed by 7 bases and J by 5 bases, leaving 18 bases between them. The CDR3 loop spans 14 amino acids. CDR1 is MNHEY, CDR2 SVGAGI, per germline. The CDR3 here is CASTTPGALDEQYF. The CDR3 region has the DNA TGTGCCAGCACCACACCGGGGGCTCTGGACGAGCAGTACTTC.

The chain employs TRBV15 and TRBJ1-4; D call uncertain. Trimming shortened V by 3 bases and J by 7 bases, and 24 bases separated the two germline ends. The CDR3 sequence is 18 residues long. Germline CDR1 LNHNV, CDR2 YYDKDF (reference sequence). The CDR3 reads CATSSESAEVHGGEKLFF. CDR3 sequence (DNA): TGTGCCACCAGCAGTGAAAGCGCCGAGGTTCACGGCGGTGAAAAACTGTTTTTT.

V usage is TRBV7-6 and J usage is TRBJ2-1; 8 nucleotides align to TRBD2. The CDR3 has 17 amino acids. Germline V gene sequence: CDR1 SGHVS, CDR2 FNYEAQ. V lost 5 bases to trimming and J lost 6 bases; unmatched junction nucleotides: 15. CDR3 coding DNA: TGTGCCAGCAGCCCAAGCCCAACTAGCGGTCGATTCAATGAGCAGTTCTTC. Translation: CASSPSPTSGRFNEQFF.

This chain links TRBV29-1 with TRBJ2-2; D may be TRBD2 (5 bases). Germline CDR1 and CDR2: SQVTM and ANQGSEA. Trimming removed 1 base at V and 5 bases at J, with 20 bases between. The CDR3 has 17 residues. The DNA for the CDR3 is TGCAGCGTTGAAGGAGGTGAGGGTCCAAGAGGTACCGGGGAGCTGTTTTTT. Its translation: CSVEGGEGPRGTGELFF.

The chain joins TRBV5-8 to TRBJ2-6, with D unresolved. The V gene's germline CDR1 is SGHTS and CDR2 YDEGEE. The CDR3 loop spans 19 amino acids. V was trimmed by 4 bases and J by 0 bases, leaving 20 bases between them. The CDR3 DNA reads TGTGCCAGCAGCGCCCTTCCGTACCGTACTTCCTCTGGGGCCAACGTCCTGACTTTC. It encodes CASSALPYRTSSGANVLTF.

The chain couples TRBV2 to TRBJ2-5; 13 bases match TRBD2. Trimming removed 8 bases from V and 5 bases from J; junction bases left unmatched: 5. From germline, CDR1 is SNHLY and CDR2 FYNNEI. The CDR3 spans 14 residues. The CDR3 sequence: CASSGLAGDETQYF. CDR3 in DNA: TGTGCCAGCTCCGGACTAGCGGGAGACGAGACCCAGTACTTC. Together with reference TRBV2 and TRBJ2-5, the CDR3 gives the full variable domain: EPEVTQTPSHQVTQMGQEVILRCVPISNHLYFYWYRQILGQKVEFLVSFYNNEISEKSEIFDDQFSVERPDGSNFTLKIRSTKLEDSAMYFCASSGLAGDETQYFGPGTRLLVL.

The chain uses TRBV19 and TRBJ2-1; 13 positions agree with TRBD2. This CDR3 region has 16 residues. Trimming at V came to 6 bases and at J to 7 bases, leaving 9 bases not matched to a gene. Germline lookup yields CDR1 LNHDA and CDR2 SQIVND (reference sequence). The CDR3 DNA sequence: TGTGCCAGTAGCTCACTAGCGGGAGGGCCCTCTAATGAGCAGTTCTTC. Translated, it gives CASSSLAGGPSNEQFF.

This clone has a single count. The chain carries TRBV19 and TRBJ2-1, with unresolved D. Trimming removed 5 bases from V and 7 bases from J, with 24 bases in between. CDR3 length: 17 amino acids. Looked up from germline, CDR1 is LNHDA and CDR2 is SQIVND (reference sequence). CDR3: CASSLRAHQPETNEQFF. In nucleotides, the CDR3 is TGTGCCAGTAGTCTGCGAGCCCACCAACCTGAGACAAATGAGCAGTTCTTC.

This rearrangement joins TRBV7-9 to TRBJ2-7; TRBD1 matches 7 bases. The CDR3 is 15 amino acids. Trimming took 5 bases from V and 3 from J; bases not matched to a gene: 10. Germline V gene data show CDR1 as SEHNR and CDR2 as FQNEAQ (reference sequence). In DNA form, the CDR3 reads TGTGCCAGCAGCCCTCGGACAGGCGGAATCTACGAGCAGTACTTC. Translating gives CASSPRTGGIYEQYF.

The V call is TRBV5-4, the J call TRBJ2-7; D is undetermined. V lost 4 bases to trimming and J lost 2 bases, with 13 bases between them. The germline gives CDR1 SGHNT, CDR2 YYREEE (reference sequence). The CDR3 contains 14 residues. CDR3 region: CASSRPEKAYEQYF. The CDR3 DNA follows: TGTGCCAGCAGCCGGCCCGAGAAGGCCTACGAGCAGTACTTC. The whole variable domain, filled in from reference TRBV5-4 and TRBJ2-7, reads ETGVTQSPTHLIKTRGQQVTLRCSSQSGHNTVSWYQQALGQGPQFIFQYYREEENGRGNFPPRFSGLQFPNYSSELNVNALELDDSALYLCASSRPEKAYEQYFGPGTRLTVT.

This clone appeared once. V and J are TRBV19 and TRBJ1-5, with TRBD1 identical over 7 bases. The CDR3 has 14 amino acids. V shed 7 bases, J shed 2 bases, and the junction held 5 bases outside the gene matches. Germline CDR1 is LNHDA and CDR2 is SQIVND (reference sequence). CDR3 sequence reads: CASTPGTGNQPQHF. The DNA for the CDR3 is TGTGCCAGTACCCCAGGGACAGGCAATCAGCCCCAGCATTTT.

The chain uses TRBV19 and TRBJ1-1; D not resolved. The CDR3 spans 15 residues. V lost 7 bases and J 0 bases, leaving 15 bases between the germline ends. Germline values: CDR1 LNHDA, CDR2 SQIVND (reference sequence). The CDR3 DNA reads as TGTGCCAGTATTGGACTACAGAACTTGAACACTGAAGCTTTCTTT. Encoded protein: CASIGLQNLNTEAFF.

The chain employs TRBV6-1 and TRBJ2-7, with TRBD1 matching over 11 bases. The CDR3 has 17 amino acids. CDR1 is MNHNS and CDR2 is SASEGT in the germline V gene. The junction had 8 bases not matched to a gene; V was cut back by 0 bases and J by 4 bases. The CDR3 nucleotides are TGTGCCAGCAGTGAAGCGGCCGGGACAGGGGGGCAGTACGAGCAGTACTTC. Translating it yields CASSEAAGTGGQYEQYF.

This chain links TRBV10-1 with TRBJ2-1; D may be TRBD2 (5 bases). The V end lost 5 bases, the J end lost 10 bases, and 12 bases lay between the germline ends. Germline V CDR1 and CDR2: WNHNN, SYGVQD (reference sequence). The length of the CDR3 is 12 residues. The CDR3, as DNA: TGCGCCAGCAGTTTGGACCCGGGGGAGCAGTTCTTC. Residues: CASSLDPGEQFF.

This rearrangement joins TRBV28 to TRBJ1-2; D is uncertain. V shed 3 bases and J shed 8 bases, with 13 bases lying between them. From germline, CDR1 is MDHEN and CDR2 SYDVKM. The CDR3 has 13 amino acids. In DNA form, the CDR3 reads TGTGCCAGCAGTTTGGTCGGTTGGCCAGGCTACACCTTC. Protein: CASSLVGWPGYTF.

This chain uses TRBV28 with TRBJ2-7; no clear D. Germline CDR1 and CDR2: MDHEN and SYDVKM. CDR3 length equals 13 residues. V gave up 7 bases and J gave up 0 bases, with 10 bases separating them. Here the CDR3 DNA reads TGTGCCAGCACGTCCTACGGCTCCTACGAGCAGTACTTC. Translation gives CASTSYGSYEQYF. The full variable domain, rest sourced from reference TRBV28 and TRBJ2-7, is DVKVTQSSRYLVKRTGEKVFLECVQDMDHENMFWYRQDPGLGLRLIYFSYDVKMKEKGDIPEGYSVSREKKERFSLILESASTNQTSMYLCASTSYGSYEQYFGPGTRLTVT.